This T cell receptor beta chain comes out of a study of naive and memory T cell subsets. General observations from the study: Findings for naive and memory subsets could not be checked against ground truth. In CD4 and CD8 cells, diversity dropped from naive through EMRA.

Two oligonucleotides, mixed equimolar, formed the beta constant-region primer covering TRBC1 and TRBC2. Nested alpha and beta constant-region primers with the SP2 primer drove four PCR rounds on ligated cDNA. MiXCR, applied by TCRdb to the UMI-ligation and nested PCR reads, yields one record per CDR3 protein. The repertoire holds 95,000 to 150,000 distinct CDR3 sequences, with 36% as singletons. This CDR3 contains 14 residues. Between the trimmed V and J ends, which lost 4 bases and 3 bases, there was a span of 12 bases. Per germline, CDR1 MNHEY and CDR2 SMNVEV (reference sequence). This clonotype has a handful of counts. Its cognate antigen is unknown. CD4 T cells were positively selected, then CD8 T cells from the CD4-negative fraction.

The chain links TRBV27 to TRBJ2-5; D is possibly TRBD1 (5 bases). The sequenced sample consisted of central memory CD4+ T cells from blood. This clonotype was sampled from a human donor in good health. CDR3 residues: CASSSTEKEETQYF. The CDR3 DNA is TGTGCCAGCAGTTCGACAGAAAAAGAAGAGACCCAGTACTTC.